In this sample, the clone carrying this TCR beta chain turned up many times. Its target is not known. The entry originates in a study of identical twins. Points from the study as a whole: For zero-insertion analyses, partial confounding could come from invariant MAIT and iNKT cells. When twins shared out-of-frame alpha sequences, those sequences had excess low generation probability. In cord blood, abundant beta clonotypes had fewer insertions; memory showed no trend.

V was clipped by 3 bases and J by 2 bases, with 10 bases between them. This CDR3 region has 14 residues. TCRdb used MiXCR to reprocess the 5' RACE reads, holding one entry per CDR3 protein. This repertoire shows roughly 240,000 distinct CDR3 sequences, approximately 7% found once; its top ten account for 3% to 4%. The same data also went into a second study, on yellow fever vaccine responses in identical twins.

Sequenced material: memory (CD45RO+) T cells sorted from blood. The origin of this receptor is a woman under 30 in good health. The V and J genes are TRBV12-3 or TRBV12-4 and TRBJ1-1; D remains unclear. As DNA, the CDR3 is TGTGCCAGCAGTTTGAGTAGTATTAACACTGAAGCTTTCTTT. This gives the protein CASSLSSINTEAFF.